This T cell receptor (beta chain) was identified in a study of metastatic and nonmetastatic thyroid tumors (dated by TCRdb to about 2020). Regarding the complete study: The researchers compared repertoires between peripheral blood samples and tumor or nodule tissue samples from patients with malignant or benign thyroid disease.

Before undergoing thyroid surgery, none of the patients had been given any kind of treatment. Using T-cell receptor beta sequencing, the study looked back at clinical samples from patients collected from about 2011 to 2018. Via the germline V gene, CDR1 is SGHTA and CDR2 FQGNSA. Trimming takes 4 bases off V and 4 bases off J; junction bases not matched to a gene: 6. The CDR3 runs 14 amino acids, cysteine and phenylalanine included. Only the CDR3 part of the read is kept: 42 bases, read in frame from the first base. The paper as a whole reports these results and caveats: TCR beta diversity was reported as significantly higher in malignant tumors than in benign nodules, in both blood and tumor samples.

On this clone itself: It has no known antigen specificity. No base quality values were provided; no much bigger clone lies one nucleotide off.

The library was generated by PCR. Sequencing relied on an Illumina HiSeq 4000. High-throughput sequencing was used to profile the TCR beta-chain CDR3 region of every patient. On the authors' methods: CDR3 differences across clinicopathological groups were used to build a classifier for discriminating distant-metastatic papillary thyroid cancer patients. The Shannon index was used to measure repertoire diversity, and the Morisita-Horn index was used to measure how similar tumor and blood repertoires were. TCRdb reprocessing: public reads trimmed at Q25 with fastp, clones called with MiXCR, in-frame beta chains kept. The authors' filters were not applied to this entry. This sample comprises some 12,000 clones, under 35% of them detected only once. Of the sample, 12% is held by the ten largest clones.

Sequencing was done on a sample of tumor tissue. This receptor was identified in a female donor with papillary thyroid cancer or a benign thyroid nodule (not recorded which). Some clones in this sample may be carry-over from other donors' samples. Recombination joined TRBV7-2 with TRBJ1-2; TRBD1 matches 7 bases in the middle. The CDR3 protein sequence reads: CASSSYRGIYGYTF. Read as DNA, the sequence is TGTGCCAGCAGCTCATACAGGGGAATCTATGGCTACACCTTC.